One TCR beta chain is described in this entry. Source study methods: The assay estimated nucleated cells by amplifying reference gene primers. The data were produced by immunoSEQ multiplex PCR, yet TCRdb's version contains in-frame clones alone and is incomplete. That table supplies the V and J calls and clone size; D and trimming were determined from the DNA. Seen here are about 80,000 clones, almost 85% observed once, and the top ten hold more than 10%. The sample belongs to a study of blood T cell repertoires in COVID-19. Sample: peripheral blood. The clonotype comes from a man older than 75 with acute or convalescent COVID-19.

The CDR3 coding sequence is TGTGCCAGCAGTTACTCCGGGACAGGTACCTACGAGCAGTACTTC. This translates into CASSYSGTGTYEQYF. V gene TRBV6-5 combines with J gene TRBJ2-7; 8 nucleotides match TRBD1. This CDR3 contains 15 residues. Germline trimming cut 0 bases from V and 2 bases from J; bases unmatched to any gene: 3. Germline CDR1 reads MNHEY; CDR2 reads SVGAGI.